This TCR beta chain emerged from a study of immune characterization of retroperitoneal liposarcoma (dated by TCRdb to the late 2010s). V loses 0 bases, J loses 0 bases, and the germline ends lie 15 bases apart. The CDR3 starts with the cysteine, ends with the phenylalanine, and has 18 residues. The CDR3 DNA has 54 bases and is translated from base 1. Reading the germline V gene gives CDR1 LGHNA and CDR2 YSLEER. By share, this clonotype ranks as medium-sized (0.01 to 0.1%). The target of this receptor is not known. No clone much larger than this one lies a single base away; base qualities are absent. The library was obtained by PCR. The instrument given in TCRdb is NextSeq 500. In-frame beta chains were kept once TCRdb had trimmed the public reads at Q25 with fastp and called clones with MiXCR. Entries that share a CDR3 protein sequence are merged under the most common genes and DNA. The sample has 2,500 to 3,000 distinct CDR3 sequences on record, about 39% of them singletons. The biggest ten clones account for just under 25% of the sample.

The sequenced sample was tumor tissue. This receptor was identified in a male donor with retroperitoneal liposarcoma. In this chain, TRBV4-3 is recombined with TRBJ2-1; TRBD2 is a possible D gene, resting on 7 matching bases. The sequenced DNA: TGCGCCAGCAGCCAAGATATTCAGGCGGGGGCCTCCTACAATGAGCAGTTCTTC. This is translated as CASSQDIQAGASYNEQFF.